A single sample is the source of the 32 T cell receptor beta chains below, sequenced in a study of T cell repertoires in cytomegalovirus infection. One entry per CDR3 protein results from TCRdb running MiXCR on the reads. The sample carries around 630,000 distinct CDR3 sequences, 20% to 25% recorded once. Source material: CD8+ T cells from PBMCs. The receptors originated from a human donor in good health (CMV status not recorded). Some clones in this sample may be carry-over from other donors' samples.

This clonotype has at least ten counts. The gene calls are TRBV4-1 and TRBJ2-6; D call uncertain. The CDR3 has 15 amino acids. CDR1 MGHRA and CDR2 YSYEKL come from the germline V gene. Trimming pared 4 bases from V and 1 base from J, leaving 8 bases between. DNA for the CDR3: TGCGCCAGCAGCCTCTGGCCGTCTGGGGCCAACGTCCTGACTTTC. Protein: CASSLWPSGANVLTF.

The CDR3 region has the DNA TGCGCCAGCAGCCAACATAACTACGAGCAGTACTTC. Its translation: CASSQHNYEQYF. The rearrangement uses TRBV4-1 and TRBJ2-7; D call uncertain. Germline V lookup: CDR1 MGHRA, CDR2 YSYEKL. This CDR3 spans 12 amino acids. V shed 2 bases and J shed 3 bases, with 5 bases lying between them.

In this sample, this clonotype turned up a few times. The chain couples TRBV20-1 to TRBJ2-3; tentatively, D is TRBD2 (6 bases). V was cut by 5 bases and J by 0 bases, with 12 bases left in between. Per the germline V gene, CDR1 is DFQATT and CDR2 is SNEGSKA (reference sequence). This CDR3 spans 14 amino acids. CDR3 in amino acids: CSASREPSTDTQYF. CDR3 DNA sequence: TGCAGTGCTTCGCGGGAACCTAGCACAGATACGCAGTATTTT.

In this sample, this clonotype turned up a few times. Here the CDR3 DNA reads TGTGCCAGCAGCTTCCCGCTCCGGGGGGGCACCAATGAGCAGTTCTTC. It encodes CASSFPLRGGTNEQFF. This chain connects TRBV7-9 to TRBJ2-1, with TRBD2 identical over 8 bases. V dropped 3 bases and J dropped 6; count of bases not matched to a gene: 10. CDR1 and CDR2 from the germline V gene are SEHNR and FQNEAQ (reference sequence). The CDR3 length is 16 residues.

The V gene is TRBV7-8, the J gene TRBJ1-5, with 8 bases aligning to TRBD1. CDR1 is SGHVS, CDR2 FQNEAQ, per germline. CDR3 size: 17 residues. With 5 bases clipped from V and 4 bases from J, the junction kept 13 bases outside the gene matches. Here the CDR3 DNA reads TGTGCCAGCAGCGCAGACAGGGGAGGTTTTGGGAATCAGCCCCAGCATTTT. Its translation is CASSADRGGFGNQPQHF.

The rearrangement joins TRBV6-2 or TRBV6-3 to TRBJ2-5, with TRBD2 matching over 7 bases. CDR1 and CDR2 (germline): MNHEY, SVGEGT. CDR3 length: 17 residues. With V trimmed by 5 bases and J by 0 bases, 12 bases remained unmatched. CDR3 bases: TGTGCCAGCAGTGGCTCCTCACCAGGGAGGGACCAAGAGACCCAGTACTTC. Encoded protein: CASSGSSPGRDQETQYF.

This clonotype has at least ten counts. The chain joins TRBV7-6 to TRBJ2-4; D is uncertain. Trimming removed 1 base from V and 8 bases from J, with 9 bases in between. CDR3 size: 13 residues. The germline gives CDR1 SGHVS, CDR2 FNYEAQ. For the CDR3, the DNA is TGTGCCAGCAGCTTAGGGCCTGGGGACATTCAGTACTTC. Its protein product is CASSLGPGDIQYF.

This clonotype was observed a few times. The CDR3 region has the DNA TGCAGTGCTGGGGGGCGAGAGGAGCGGGGGGGCCGCGAGACCCAGTACTTC. This translates into CSAGGREERGGRETQYF. The J gene is TRBJ2-5, the V gene TRBV20-1, with TRBD2 identical over 10 bases. With V trimmed by 5 bases and J by 5 bases, 17 bases remained unmatched. Germline V gene sequence: CDR1 DFQATT, CDR2 SNEGSKA (reference sequence). The length of the CDR3 is 17 residues.

The table lists this clonotype with a few counts. The gene calls are TRBV20-1 and TRBJ1-2; D remains ambiguous. Germline CDR1 and CDR2: DFQATT and SNEGSKA (reference sequence). V lost 0 bases to trimming and J lost 5 bases, with 13 bases between them. The CDR3 consists of 14 residues. The CDR3 sequence: CSARDLSSVYGYTF. The CDR3 nucleotides read TGCAGTGCTAGAGATCTTAGTTCCGTATATGGCTACACCTTC.

The chain combines TRBV12-3 or TRBV12-4 with TRBJ1-1; D remains unclear. The CDR3 runs 14 residues. Trimming took off 4 bases at V and 0 bases at J, with 9 bases between the two ends. CDR3 region: CASSYRIMNTEAFF. DNA of the CDR3: TGTGCCAGCAGTTACAGAATCATGAACACTGAAGCTTTCTTT.

This clonotype was seen at least ten times. The genes are TRBV6-8 and TRBJ1-6, with D possibly matching TRBD1 (6 bases). Trimming cost V 5 bases and J 9 bases, with 20 bases left between them. Germline V gives CDR1 MNHGY, CDR2 SAAAGT. This CDR3 contains 16 residues. The chain's CDR3 is CASSHPQGPGGSPLHF. The CDR3 DNA reads TGTGCCAGCAGTCATCCCCAGGGGCCCGGCGGTTCACCCCTCCACTTT.

This clonotype was detected a few times. The rearrangement joins TRBV6-5 to TRBJ2-2; 8 bases map to TRBD1. Looked up from germline, CDR1 is MNHEY and CDR2 is SVGAGI. This CDR3 has 13 amino acids. J lost 7 bases, V lost 6 bases, and 4 bases had no gene match. The CDR3 DNA reads TGTGCCAGCAGCCAGGGGGCAGGCGGGGAGCTGTTTTTT. Encoded protein: CASSQGAGGELFF.

This clonotype was seen at least ten times. The chain recombines TRBV12-3 or TRBV12-4 with TRBJ2-3, with 7 bases that match TRBD2. The CDR3 sequence is 14 residues long. The V and J ends lost 3 bases and 3 bases, in that order; junction bases with no gene match: 3. The CDR3 region is CASSLGGVTDTQYF. The CDR3, as DNA: TGTGCCAGCAGTTTGGGGGGGGTGACAGATACGCAGTATTTT.

The CDR3 DNA follows: TGTGCCAGCAGTTTTCGAGGGGCAGGGACCGAGCAGTACTTC. Protein product: CASSFRGAGTEQYF. The chain is built from TRBV28 and TRBJ2-7, with D tentatively TRBD1 or TRBD2 (5 bases each). CDR1 and CDR2 from the germline V gene are MDHEN and SYDVKM. CDR3 length: 14 amino acids. Trimming took 3 bases from V and 6 from J, leaving 15 bases between them. Full variable domain (outside the CDR3, taken from reference TRBV28 and TRBJ2-7): DVKVTQSSRYLVKRTGEKVFLECVQDMDHENMFWYRQDPGLGLRLIYFSYDVKMKEKGDIPEGYSVSREKKERFSLILESASTNQTSMYLCASSFRGAGTEQYFGPGTRLTVT.

With regard to this clonotype: Germline is not matched at one junction end, which may reflect a read error. This sequence joins TRBV27 and TRBJ1-1; D might be TRBD1 (6 bases). Germline V gives CDR1 MNHEY, CDR2 SMNVEV (reference sequence). The CDR3 is made up of 16 amino acids. The CDR3 protein is CASSLSKGGMNTDAFF. In DNA, the CDR3 is TGTGCCAGCAGTTTAAGTAAGGGGGGCATGAACACTGATGCTTTCTTT.

This chain connects TRBV20-1 to TRBJ1-1; D is ambiguous. The ends were cut back, 4 bases at V and 2 bases at J, with 11 bases in the middle. Germline V gene lookup returns CDR1 DFQATT and CDR2 SNEGSKA (reference sequence). The length of the CDR3 is 13 residues. The CDR3 coding sequence is TGCAGTGCTACTCCGCAGTTCAACACTGAAGCTTTCTTT. Amino acid sequence: CSATPQFNTEAFF.

The table lists this clonotype with many counts. The rearrangement links TRBV11-2 to TRBJ2-1, with 12 bases identical to TRBD2. Germline trimming cut 1 base from V and 5 bases from J; bases unmatched to any gene: 6. CDR1 is SGHAT and CDR2 is FQNNGV in the germline V gene. The CDR3 totals 17 residues. The CDR3 DNA follows: TGTGCCAGCAGCTTAGGACTAGCGGGGGCGAGTAACAATGAGCAGTTCTTC. Protein product: CASSLGLAGASNNEQFF.

This clonotype was observed a few times. The gene calls are TRBV6-2 or TRBV6-3 and TRBJ2-7; the D gene is possibly TRBD1 (6 bases). Trimming took 4 bases from V and 5 from J, leaving 18 bases between them. This CDR3 has 15 residues. Germline CDR1 is MNHEY and CDR2 is SVGEGT. CDR3 sequence reads: CASSSLGQIPHEQYV. In DNA form, the CDR3 reads TGTGCCAGCAGTTCCTTAGGACAGATCCCCCACGAGCAGTACGTC.

The chain has TRBV6-2 or TRBV6-3 and TRBJ1-1, with no clear D. V lost 2 bases and J 5 bases, leaving 6 bases between the germline ends. CDR1 and CDR2 (germline): MNHEY, SVGEGT. The CDR3 spans 12 residues. In DNA, the CDR3 is TGTGCCAGCAGTTACGGAATGACTGAAGCTTTCTTT. Translation: CASSYGMTEAFF.

Ten or more counts support this clonotype. The genes are TRBV6-2 or TRBV6-3 and TRBJ2-7; possibly TRBD1 or TRBD2 for D (5 bases each). The ends were cut back, 7 bases at V and 3 bases at J, with 13 bases in the middle. CDR3 length: 13 amino acids. Germline CDR1 is MNHEY and CDR2 is SVGEGT. The CDR3 loop is CASNAGTDYEQYV. CDR3 bases: TGTGCCAGCAACGCCGGGACGGACTACGAGCAGTACGTC.

The rearrangement uses TRBV6-2 or TRBV6-3 and TRBJ1-1, with D unclear. This CDR3 spans 14 amino acids. Germline lookup yields CDR1 MNHEY and CDR2 SVGEGT. The V gene lost 0 bases and the J gene lost 0 bases, with 5 bases spanning the gap. Written as DNA, the CDR3 is TGTGCCAGCAGTTACTCGAACCTGAACACTGAAGCTTTCTTT. Its protein product is CASSYSNLNTEAFF.

As regards this clonotype: This may be a read error: a much more frequent sequence differs by one nucleotide. V is TRBV7-9 and J is TRBJ1-6; 8 nucleotides line up with TRBD1. The CDR3 spans 16 residues. The germline CDR1 and CDR2 sequences are SEHNR and FQNEAQ (reference sequence). The V segment lost 7 bases and the J segment 8 bases; nucleotides outside the gene matches: 13. The CDR3, as DNA: TGTGCCAGCAACATGCCGGGACAGGCGGACGATTCACCCCTCCACTTT. This gives the protein CASNMPGQADDSPLHF.

The chain links TRBV5-5 to TRBJ2-5; 10 bases are shared with TRBD1. CDR3 length equals 15 residues. In germline, CDR1 is SGHKS, CDR2 YYEKEE (reference sequence). Trimming removed 3 bases from V and 4 bases from J; junction bases left unmatched: 6. The CDR3 nucleotides read TGTGCCAGCAGCTCGGACCGGGACAGGGGAGAGACCCAGTACTTC. Translating it yields CASSSDRDRGETQYF.

This clonotype was detected many times. The J gene is TRBJ2-3, the V gene TRBV6-4; weak D call: TRBD1 (6 bases). In germline, CDR1 is MRHNA, CDR2 SNTAGT. V was clipped by 4 bases and J by 2 bases, with 7 bases between them. The CDR3 has 13 amino acids. Here the CDR3 DNA reads TGTGCCAGCAGTGGGGGGCCCACAGATACGCAGTATTTT. It yields the protein CASSGGPTDTQYF.

This clonotype showed up just a few times. This chain uses TRBV4-1 with TRBJ2-2; 9 bases are a match to TRBD1. The germline V gene encodes CDR1 MGHRA and CDR2 YSYEKL. This CDR3 comprises 16 residues. The V gene end was trimmed by 2 bases and the J gene end by 7 bases; junction bases not matched to a gene: 8. The CDR3 DNA reads as TGCGCCAGCAGCCAAACCGGGACAGGGAGGGTCGGGGAGCTGTTTTTT. Translation gives CASSQTGTGRVGELFF.

This clonotype was seen ten or more times. The chain uses TRBV7-8 and TRBJ2-1, with 8 bases that match TRBD1. Looked up from germline, CDR1 is SGHVS and CDR2 is FQNEAQ. With 5 bases clipped from V and 6 bases from J, the junction kept 12 bases outside the gene matches. The CDR3 has 16 residues. The CDR3 spells CASSRSSGQGINEQFF. The CDR3, as DNA: TGTGCCAGCAGCCGGAGTTCAGGACAGGGAATCAATGAGCAGTTCTTC.

The chain has TRBV7-9 and TRBJ2-6, with unresolved D. The CDR3 loop spans 15 amino acids. V lost 5 bases, J lost 4 bases, and 12 bases lay in between. The germline gives CDR1 SEHNR, CDR2 FQNEAQ (reference sequence). The CDR3 DNA reads TGTGCCAGCAGCGGGGTCATGAGCGGGGCCAACGTCCTGACTTTC. This codes for CASSGVMSGANVLTF.

In its sample, this clonotype was seen a few times. The chain links TRBV24-1 to TRBJ2-5; TRBD1 matches 9 bases. Trimming took 2 bases from V and 5 from J; bases not matched to a gene: 2. This CDR3 is built from 14 residues. CDR1 KGHDR and CDR2 SFDVKD come from the germline V gene. For the CDR3, the DNA is TGTGCCACCAGTGATTCTGGACAGGGGGAGACCCAGTACTTC. Its translation is CATSDSGQGETQYF.

This sequence joins TRBV20-1 and TRBJ2-1; 8 nucleotides match TRBD2. Trimming cost V 1 base and J 8 bases; bases outside gene matches: 7. The CDR3 length is 14 residues. The germline gives CDR1 DFQATT, CDR2 SNEGSKA (reference sequence). CDR3 bases: TGCAGTGCTAGAGTGACAGCGGGGGTCCATGAGCAGTTCTTC. Amino acid sequence: CSARVTAGVHEQFF.

The V and J genes are TRBV11-3 and TRBJ1-4; a weak D match, TRBD1 (5 bases). V lost 2 bases and J 0 bases, leaving 25 bases between the germline ends. The germline V gene encodes CDR1 SGHNT and CDR2 YENEEA. The CDR3 is 21 amino acids. The CDR3 sequence is CASSLTPPGPYHQTTNEKLFF. The CDR3 DNA follows: TGTGCCAGCAGCTTAACGCCCCCGGGACCCTACCACCAAACAACTAATGAAAAACTGTTTTTT.

This clonotype was picked up many times. J is TRBJ2-1 and V is TRBV7-8; D gene unclear. Germline values: CDR1 SGHVS, CDR2 FQNEAQ. The CDR3 has 14 amino acids. V lost 3 bases, J lost 3 bases, and 9 bases lay in between. CDR3 DNA: TGTGCCAGCAGCTTTTCAGCTAACTACAATGAGCAGTTCTTC. Encoded protein: CASSFSANYNEQFF. Combining the CDR3 with reference TRBV7-8 and TRBJ2-1 gives the whole variable domain GAGVSQSPRYKVAKRGQDVALRCDPISGHVSLFWYQQALGQGPEFLTYFQNEAQLDKSGLPSDRFFAERPEGSVSTLKIQRTQQEDSAVYLCASSFSANYNEQFFGPGTRLTVL.

This clonotype has more than one count but fewer than ten. For the CDR3, the DNA is TGTGCCAGCAGTGAATGGCCAGGATTGGTCTATGGCTACACCTTC. Protein: CASSEWPGLVYGYTF. V usage is TRBV6-1 and J usage is TRBJ1-2; D unclear. Between the trimmed V and J ends, which lost 2 bases and 4 bases, there was a span of 14 bases. There are 15 residues in the CDR3. Germline V gives CDR1 MNHNS, CDR2 SASEGT.